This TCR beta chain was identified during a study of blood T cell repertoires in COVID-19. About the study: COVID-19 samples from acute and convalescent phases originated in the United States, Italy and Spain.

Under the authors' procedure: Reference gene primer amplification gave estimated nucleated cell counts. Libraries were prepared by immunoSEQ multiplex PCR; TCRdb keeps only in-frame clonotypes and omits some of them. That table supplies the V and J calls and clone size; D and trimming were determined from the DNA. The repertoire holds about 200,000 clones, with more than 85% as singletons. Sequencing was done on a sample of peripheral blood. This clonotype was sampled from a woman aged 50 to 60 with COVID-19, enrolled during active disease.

The CDR3, as DNA: TGTGCCAGCAGCTTTCGACCCATAGGGGGCTATGGCTACACCTTC. The encoded protein is CASSFRPIGGYGYTF. V is TRBV7-2 and J is TRBJ1-2; tentative D call: TRBD1 (6 bases). V gave up 3 bases and J gave up 4 bases, with 15 bases separating them. Germline loops: CDR1 SGHTA, CDR2 FQGNSA. This CDR3 is built from 15 residues.